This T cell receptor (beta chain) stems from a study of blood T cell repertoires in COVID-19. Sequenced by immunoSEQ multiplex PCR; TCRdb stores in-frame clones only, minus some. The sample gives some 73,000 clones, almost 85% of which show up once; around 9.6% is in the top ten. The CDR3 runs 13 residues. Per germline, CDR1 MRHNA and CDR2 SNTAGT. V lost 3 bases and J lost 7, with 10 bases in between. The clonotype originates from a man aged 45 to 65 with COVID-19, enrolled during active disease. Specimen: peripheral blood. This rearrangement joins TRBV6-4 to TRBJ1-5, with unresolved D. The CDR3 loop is CASSEGSRQPQHF. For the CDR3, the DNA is TGTGCCAGCAGTGAAGGGAGCAGACAGCCCCAGCATTTT.